Following are 10 T cell receptor beta chains from one sample sequenced in a study of blood T cell repertoires in COVID-19. The method was immunoSEQ multiplex PCR; TCRdb's version includes in-frame clones alone and lacks a portion of them. The sample consists of roughly 100,000 clones, almost 80% of them appearing once. Sequencing used peripheral blood. The source is a man in his 60s with active or convalescent COVID-19.

This clone appeared once. V usage is TRBV7-9 and J usage is TRBJ2-3, with TRBD1 matching 7 bases. Germline V gene sequence: CDR1 SEHNR, CDR2 FQNEAQ (reference sequence). The trim removed 5 bases at V and 3 bases at J, leaving 2 bases unmatched. CDR3 length: 13 residues. CDR3 nucleotides: TGTGCCAGCAGCCACAGGGGAACAGATACGCAGTATTTT. Its translation: CASSHRGTDTQYF.

This clone was detected only a few times. The V gene is TRBV24-1, the J gene TRBJ2-1; 7 bases match TRBD1. Per germline, CDR1 KGHDR and CDR2 SFDVKD. The ends lost 6 bases at V and 3 bases at J; junction bases unmatched: 10. This CDR3 contains 16 residues. The CDR3 DNA follows: TGTGCCACCAGTTTGGGTGGACAGGAGTACTACAATGAGCAGTTCTTC. This translates into CATSLGGQEYYNEQFF.

The CDR3 loop reads CASRPTSLTGGGYTF. Here the CDR3 DNA reads TGTGCCAGCAGACCCACTAGTTTGACAGGGGGCGGCTACACCTTC. The chain joins TRBV27 to TRBJ1-2; 10 nucleotides line up with TRBD1. The CDR3 extends over 15 amino acids. V shed 6 bases and J 8 bases; nucleotides not matched to a gene: 12. Per germline, CDR1 MNHEY and CDR2 SMNVEV (reference sequence).

The chain recombines TRBV6-5 with TRBJ1-2; D is unresolved. Germline V gene sequence: CDR1 MNHEY, CDR2 SVGAGI. CDR3 length: 13 residues. Deletions cut 7 bases from V and 4 bases from J, with 13 bases between. CDR3 sequence: CASKSTRGYGYTF. The CDR3, as DNA: TGTGCCAGCAAGTCCACTAGAGGCTATGGCTACACCTTC.

The chain recombines TRBV5-4 with TRBJ2-5; D perhaps matches TRBD2 (7 bases). Germline V gene lookup returns CDR1 SGHNT and CDR2 YYREEE (reference sequence). The CDR3 extends over 15 amino acids. V was cut by 4 bases and J by 5 bases, with 18 bases left in between. CDR3 sequence reads: CASSNAGAGLETQYF. The CDR3, as DNA: TGTGCCAGCAGCAACGCGGGGGCAGGGCTTGAGACCCAGTACTTC.

Here the CDR3 DNA reads TGTGCCAGCAGTGGACAGCGGGGGGGGAATCAGCCCCAGCATTTT. Amino acid sequence: CASSGQRGGNQPQHF. This chain uses TRBV6-2 or TRBV6-3 with TRBJ1-5; D may be TRBD1 (6 bases). This CDR3 spans 15 amino acids. CDR1 and CDR2 (germline): MNHEY, SVGEGT. V was cut by 5 bases and J by 4 bases, with 15 bases left in between.

In nucleotides, the CDR3 is TGTGCCAGCAGCGACACCCCGGGACTAGTGCAGTACTTC. This gives the protein CASSDTPGLVQYF. The genes are TRBV7-2 and TRBJ2-4; 8 positions match TRBD2. Germline V gene lookup returns CDR1 SGHTA and CDR2 FQGNSA. This CDR3 region has 13 residues. V was pared by 5 bases and J by 13 bases, with 10 bases of the junction left unmatched. Full variable domain (missing parts from reference TRBV7-2 and TRBJ2-4): GAGVSQSPSNKVTEKGKDVELRCDPISGHTALYWYRQSLGQGLEFLIYFQGNSAPDKSGLPSDRFSAERTGGSVSTLTIQRTQQEDSAVYLCASSDTPGLVQYFGAGTRLSVL.

This clone was recorded only once. The V and J genes are TRBV19 and TRBJ1-3; maybe TRBD1 (6 bases). Germline V CDR1 and CDR2: LNHDA, SQIVND (reference sequence). There are 16 residues in the CDR3. Trimming removed 6 bases at V and 0 bases at J, with 15 bases between. The CDR3 here is CASSEDRLHSGNTIYF. CDR3 DNA sequence: TGTGCCAGTAGCGAGGACAGACTCCACTCTGGAAACACCATATATTTT.

Here the CDR3 reads CASRGGGNTIYF. Written as DNA, the CDR3 is TGTGCCAGCCGGGGAGGGGGAAACACCATATATTTT. The chain uses TRBV6-5 and TRBJ1-3; no firm D call. V lost 8 bases to trimming and J lost 4 bases, with 9 bases between them. CDR3 length equals 12 residues. Germline CDR1 reads MNHEY; CDR2 reads SVGAGI.

This clone was detected only a few times. The chain joins TRBV27 to TRBJ1-6; 7 nucleotides align to TRBD1. Unmatched junction bases numbered 4, after V lost 1 base and J lost 7 bases. The CDR3 extends over 15 amino acids. Germline V gene data show CDR1 as MNHEY and CDR2 as SMNVEV (reference sequence). The CDR3 bases are TGTGCCAGCAGTTTATTAAAACAGGGGAATTCACCCCTCCACTTT. It yields the protein CASSLLKQGNSPLHF.